The next 7 T cell receptor beta chains were all read from a single sample in a study of human T cells and chemical hapten exposure. TCRdb re-called the RACE reads through MiXCR, storing one row per CDR3 protein. In the table there are under 200,000 distinct CDR3 sequences, approximately 15% of which are singletons. The time point here: patch test 1, 2 weeks after DPC sensitization. The sample's treatment: therapeutic diphenylcyclopropenone sensitization with weekly scalp DPC. The sequencing used whole blood, collected in connection with sensitization to the hapten diphenylcyclopropenone (DPC). Every receptor here comes from a woman in her 30s with alopecia areata. Some clones in this sample may be carry-over from other donors' samples.

The genes are TRBV28 and TRBJ2-7; maybe TRBD1 (6 bases). CDR3 length: 15 residues. Trimming removed 5 bases from V and 1 base from J, with 15 bases in between. CDR1 MDHEN and CDR2 SYDVKM come from the germline V gene. The CDR3 sequence: CASSQRQAASYEQYF. CDR3 bases: TGTGCCAGCAGTCAGAGACAGGCCGCTTCCTACGAGCAGTACTTC.

This clonotype was counted between two and nine times. The chain couples TRBV10-3 to TRBJ2-5; 7 nucleotides match TRBD1. Trimming took 5 bases from V and 3 from J; bases not matched to a gene: 3. CDR1 and CDR2 (germline): ENHRY, SYGVKD. This CDR3 spans 13 amino acids. The CDR3 nucleotides read TGTGCCATCAGTAGGGGGCTGGAAGAGACCCAGTACTTC. Translating gives CAISRGLEETQYF.

Many counts were recorded for this clonotype. The chain has TRBV6-2 or TRBV6-3 and TRBJ1-2; 10 nucleotides agree with TRBD1. This CDR3 is 16 amino acids long. V shed 2 bases and J 8 bases; nucleotides not matched to a gene: 11. Per the germline V gene, CDR1 is MNHEY and CDR2 is SVGEGT. For the CDR3, the DNA is TGTGCCAGCAGTTACCGCGAATGGGGGACAGGGGACGGCTACACCTTC. This sequence encodes CASSYREWGTGDGYTF.

The chain joins TRBV27 to TRBJ1-1; no clear D gene. V gave up 5 bases and J gave up 2 bases, with 12 bases separating them. Germline V gives CDR1 MNHEY, CDR2 SMNVEV (reference sequence). The CDR3 is made up of 14 amino acids. The CDR3 DNA follows: TGTGCCAGCAGTCCCCTGCAGGACAACACTGAAGCTTTCTTT. It is translated as CASSPLQDNTEAFF.

This clonotype was found many times. V gene TRBV12-3 or TRBV12-4 combines with J gene TRBJ2-7, with 9 bases matching TRBD1. V lost 5 bases to trimming and J lost 1 base; unmatched junction nucleotides: 0. This CDR3 comprises 13 residues. CDR3 loop: CASSGQGSYEQYF. The CDR3 DNA follows: TGTGCCAGCAGTGGACAGGGGTCCTACGAGCAGTACTTC.

The chain employs TRBV5-1 and TRBJ2-7; 7 nucleotides line up with TRBD2. Germline CDR1 reads SGHRS; CDR2 reads YFSETQ. The CDR3 runs to 13 residues. J gave up 2 bases and V 4 bases, and 3 bases lay outside the gene matches. The CDR3 sequence is CASSPGLAYEQYF. In DNA form, the CDR3 reads TGCGCCAGCAGCCCCGGACTAGCCTACGAGCAGTACTTC. The full variable domain, completed using reference TRBV5-1 and TRBJ2-7, is KAGVTQTPRYLIKTRGQQVTLSCSPISGHRSVSWYQQTPGQGLQFLFEYFSETQRNKGNFPGRFSGRQFSNSRSEMNVSTLELGDSALYLCASSPGLAYEQYFGPGTRLTVT.

This clonotype was recorded a few times. The V and J genes are TRBV10-3 and TRBJ2-7; D not certain. The CDR3 consists of 12 residues. In germline, CDR1 is ENHRY, CDR2 SYGVKD. Trimming cost V 3 bases and J 5 bases, with 8 bases left between them. CDR3 sequence: CAISDISHEQYF. The DNA of the CDR3 is TGTGCCATCAGTGACATTTCCCACGAGCAGTACTTC.